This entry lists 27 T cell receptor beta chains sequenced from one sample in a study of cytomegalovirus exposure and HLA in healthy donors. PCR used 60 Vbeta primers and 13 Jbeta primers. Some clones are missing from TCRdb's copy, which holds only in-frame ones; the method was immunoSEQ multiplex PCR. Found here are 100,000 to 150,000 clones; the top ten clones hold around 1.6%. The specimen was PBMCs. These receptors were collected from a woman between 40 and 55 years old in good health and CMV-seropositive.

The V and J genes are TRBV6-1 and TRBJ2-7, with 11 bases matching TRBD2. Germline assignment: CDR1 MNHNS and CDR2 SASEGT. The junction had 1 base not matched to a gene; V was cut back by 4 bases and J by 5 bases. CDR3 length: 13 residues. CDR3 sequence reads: CASSASGRNEQYF. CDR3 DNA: TGTGCCAGCAGTGCTAGCGGGAGGAACGAGCAGTACTTC.

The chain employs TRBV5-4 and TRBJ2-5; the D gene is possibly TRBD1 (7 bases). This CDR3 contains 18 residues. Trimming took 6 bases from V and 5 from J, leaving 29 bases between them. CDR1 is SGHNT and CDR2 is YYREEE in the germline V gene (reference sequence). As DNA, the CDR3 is TGTGCCAGCACTCAAGGGCCACGGGTGGAGGGGGCGCGGGAGACCCAGTACTTC. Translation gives CASTQGPRVEGARETQYF.

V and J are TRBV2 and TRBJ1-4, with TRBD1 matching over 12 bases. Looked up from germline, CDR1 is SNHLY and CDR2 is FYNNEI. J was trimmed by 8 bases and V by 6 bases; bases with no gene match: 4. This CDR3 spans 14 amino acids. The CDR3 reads CASRGTGGVEKLFF. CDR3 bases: TGTGCCAGCAGGGGGACAGGGGGCGTCGAAAAACTGTTTTTT.

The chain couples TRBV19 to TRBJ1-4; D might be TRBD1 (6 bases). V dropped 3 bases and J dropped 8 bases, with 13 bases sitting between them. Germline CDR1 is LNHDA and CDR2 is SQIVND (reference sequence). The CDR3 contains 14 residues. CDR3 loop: CASSMGQGYEKLFF. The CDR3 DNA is TGTGCCAGTAGTATGGGGCAGGGGTACGAAAAACTGTTTTTT.

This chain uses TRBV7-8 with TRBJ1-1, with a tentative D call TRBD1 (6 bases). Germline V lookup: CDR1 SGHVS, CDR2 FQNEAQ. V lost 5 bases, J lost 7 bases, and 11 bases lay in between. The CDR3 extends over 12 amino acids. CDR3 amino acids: CASSAGVNEAFF. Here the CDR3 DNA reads TGTGCCAGCAGCGCAGGGGTGAATGAAGCTTTCTTT. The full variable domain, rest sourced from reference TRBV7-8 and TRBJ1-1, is GAGVSQSPRYKVAKRGQDVALRCDPISGHVSLFWYQQALGQGPEFLTYFQNEAQLDKSGLPSDRFFAERPEGSVSTLKIQRTQQEDSAVYLCASSAGVNEAFFGQGTRLTVV.

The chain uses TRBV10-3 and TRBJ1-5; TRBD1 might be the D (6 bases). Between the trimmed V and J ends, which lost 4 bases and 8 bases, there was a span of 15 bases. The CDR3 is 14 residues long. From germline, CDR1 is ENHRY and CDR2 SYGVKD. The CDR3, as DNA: TGTGCCATCAGTGCCTCACAGGGAATGGAGCCCCAGCATTTT. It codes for CAISASQGMEPQHF.

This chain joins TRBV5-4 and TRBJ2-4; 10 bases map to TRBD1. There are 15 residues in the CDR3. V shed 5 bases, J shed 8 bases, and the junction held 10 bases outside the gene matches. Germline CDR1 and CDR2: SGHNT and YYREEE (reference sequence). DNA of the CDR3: TGTGCCAGCAGGGCCGGGACAGGGGATAGTGACATTCAGTACTTC. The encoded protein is CASRAGTGDSDIQYF.

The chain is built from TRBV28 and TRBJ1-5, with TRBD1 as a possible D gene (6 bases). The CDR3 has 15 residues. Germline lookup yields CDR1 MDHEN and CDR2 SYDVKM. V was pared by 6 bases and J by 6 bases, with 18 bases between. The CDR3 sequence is CASSGRGGRGQPQHF. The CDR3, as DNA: TGTGCCAGCAGCGGGAGGGGGGGGCGCGGTCAGCCCCAGCATTTT.

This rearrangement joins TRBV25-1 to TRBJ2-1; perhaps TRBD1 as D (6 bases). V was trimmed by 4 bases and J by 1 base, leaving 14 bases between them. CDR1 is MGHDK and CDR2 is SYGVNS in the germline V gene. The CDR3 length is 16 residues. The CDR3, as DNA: TGTGCCAGCAGTGCCTACCCGACAGGTTCCTACAATGAGCAGTTCTTC. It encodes CASSAYPTGSYNEQFF.

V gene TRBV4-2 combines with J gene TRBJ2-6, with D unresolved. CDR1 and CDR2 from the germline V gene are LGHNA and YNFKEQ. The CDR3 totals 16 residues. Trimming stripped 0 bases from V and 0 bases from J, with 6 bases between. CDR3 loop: CASSQDASSGANVLTF. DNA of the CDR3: TGTGCCAGCAGCCAAGATGCTAGCTCTGGGGCCAACGTCCTGACTTTC.

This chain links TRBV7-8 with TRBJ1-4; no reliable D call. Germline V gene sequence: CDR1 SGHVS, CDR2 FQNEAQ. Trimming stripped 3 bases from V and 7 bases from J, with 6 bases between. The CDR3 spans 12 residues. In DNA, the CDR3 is TGTGCCAGCAGCTTTGGCGGTGAAAAACTGTTTTTT. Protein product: CASSFGGEKLFF.

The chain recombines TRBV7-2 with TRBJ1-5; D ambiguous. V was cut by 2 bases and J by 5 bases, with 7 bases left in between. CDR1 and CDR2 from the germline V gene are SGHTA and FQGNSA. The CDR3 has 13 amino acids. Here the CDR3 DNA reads TGTGCCAGCAGCTTATACGGGGATCAGCCCCAGCATTTT. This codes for CASSLYGDQPQHF. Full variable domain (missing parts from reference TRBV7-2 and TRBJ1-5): GAGVSQSPSNKVTEKGKDVELRCDPISGHTALYWYRQSLGQGLEFLIYFQGNSAPDKSGLPSDRFSAERTGGSVSTLTIQRTQQEDSAVYLCASSLYGDQPQHFGDGTRLSIL.

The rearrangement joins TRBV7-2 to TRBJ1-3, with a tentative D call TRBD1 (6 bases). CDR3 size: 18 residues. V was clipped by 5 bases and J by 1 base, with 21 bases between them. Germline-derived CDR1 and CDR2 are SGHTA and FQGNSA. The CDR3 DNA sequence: TGTGCCAGCAGCCTTCCGCAACAGGGAAACATATCTGGAAACACCATATATTTT. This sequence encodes CASSLPQQGNISGNTIYF.

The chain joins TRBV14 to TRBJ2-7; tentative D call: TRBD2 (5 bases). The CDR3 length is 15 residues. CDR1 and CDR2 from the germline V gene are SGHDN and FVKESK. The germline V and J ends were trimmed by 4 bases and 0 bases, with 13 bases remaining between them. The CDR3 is CASSLVGLDSYEQYF. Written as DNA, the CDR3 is TGTGCCAGCAGCCTCGTCGGACTGGACTCCTACGAGCAGTACTTC.

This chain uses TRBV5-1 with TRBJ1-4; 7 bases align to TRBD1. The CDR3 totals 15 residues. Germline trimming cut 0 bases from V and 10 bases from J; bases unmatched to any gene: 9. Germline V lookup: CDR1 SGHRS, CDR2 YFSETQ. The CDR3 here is CASSLEGGQVGKLFF. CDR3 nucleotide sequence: TGCGCCAGCAGCTTGGAAGGGGGCCAGGTGGGAAAACTGTTTTTT.

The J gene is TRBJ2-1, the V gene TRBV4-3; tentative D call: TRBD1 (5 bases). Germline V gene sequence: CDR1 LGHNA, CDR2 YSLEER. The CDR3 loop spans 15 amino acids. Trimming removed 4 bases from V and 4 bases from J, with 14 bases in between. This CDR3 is CASSRVTGKYNEQFF. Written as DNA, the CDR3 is TGCGCCAGCAGCCGAGTCACAGGCAAGTACAATGAGCAGTTCTTC.

In DNA form, the CDR3 reads TGTGCCAGCTCACCAAGATCCGTGGTACAGGGGAGCAATCAGCCCCAGCATTTT. Its protein product is CASSPRSVVQGSNQPQHF. The J gene is TRBJ1-5, the V gene TRBV18; 7 nucleotides agree with TRBD1. Germline V gene data show CDR1 as KGHSH and CDR2 as LQKENI. With V trimmed by 2 bases and J by 1 base, 11 bases remained unmatched. The length of the CDR3 is 18 residues.

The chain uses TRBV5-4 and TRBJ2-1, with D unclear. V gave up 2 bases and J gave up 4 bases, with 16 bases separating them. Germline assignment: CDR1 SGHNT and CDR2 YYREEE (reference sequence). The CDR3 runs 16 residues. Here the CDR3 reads CASSFPTSEAYNEQFF. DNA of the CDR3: TGTGCCAGCAGCTTCCCGACCTCAGAGGCATACAATGAGCAGTTCTTC. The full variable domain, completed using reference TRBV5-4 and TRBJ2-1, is ETGVTQSPTHLIKTRGQQVTLRCSSQSGHNTVSWYQQALGQGPQFIFQYYREEENGRGNFPPRFSGLQFPNYSSELNVNALELDDSALYLCASSFPTSEAYNEQFFGPGTRLTVL.

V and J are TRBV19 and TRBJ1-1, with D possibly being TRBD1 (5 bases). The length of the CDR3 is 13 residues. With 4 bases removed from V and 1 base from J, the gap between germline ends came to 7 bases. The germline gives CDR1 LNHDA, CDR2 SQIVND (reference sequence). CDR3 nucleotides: TGTGCCAGTAGTAAGGGGCAGAACACTGAAGCTTTCTTT. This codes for CASSKGQNTEAFF. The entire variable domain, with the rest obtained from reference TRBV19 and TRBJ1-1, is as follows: DGGITQSPKYLFRKEGQNVTLSCEQNLNHDAMYWYRQDPGQGLRLIYYSQIVNDFQKGDIAEGYSVSREKKESFPLTVTSAQKNPTAFYLCASSKGQNTEAFFGQGTRLTVV.

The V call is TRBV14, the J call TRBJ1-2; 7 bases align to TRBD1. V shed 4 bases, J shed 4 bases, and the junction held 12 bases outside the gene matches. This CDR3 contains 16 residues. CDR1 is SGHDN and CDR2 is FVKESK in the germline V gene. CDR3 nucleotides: TGTGCCAGCAGCCCCCTTTCACAGGGGCCTTTCTATGGCTACACCTTC. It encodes CASSPLSQGPFYGYTF.

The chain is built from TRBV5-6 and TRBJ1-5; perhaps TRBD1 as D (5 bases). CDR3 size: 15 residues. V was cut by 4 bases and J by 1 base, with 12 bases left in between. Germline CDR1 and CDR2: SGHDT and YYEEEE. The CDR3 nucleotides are TGTGCCAGCAGCGCCGCAGGGCCAAGCAATCAGCCCCAGCATTTT. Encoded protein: CASSAAGPSNQPQHF.

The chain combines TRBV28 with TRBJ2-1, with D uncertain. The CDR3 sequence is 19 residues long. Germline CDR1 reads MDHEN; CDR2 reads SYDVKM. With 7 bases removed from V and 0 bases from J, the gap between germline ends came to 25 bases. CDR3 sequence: CASTTFAGRVLSSYNEQFF. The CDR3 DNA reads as TGTGCCAGCACTACTTTTGCAGGCCGCGTTTTAAGCTCCTACAATGAGCAGTTCTTC.

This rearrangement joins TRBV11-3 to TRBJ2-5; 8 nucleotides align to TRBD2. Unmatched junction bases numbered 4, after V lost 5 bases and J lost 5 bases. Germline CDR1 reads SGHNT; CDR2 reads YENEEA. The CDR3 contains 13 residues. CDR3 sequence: CASSPGTSETQYF. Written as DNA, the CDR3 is TGTGCCAGCAGCCCCGGGACTAGTGAGACCCAGTACTTC.

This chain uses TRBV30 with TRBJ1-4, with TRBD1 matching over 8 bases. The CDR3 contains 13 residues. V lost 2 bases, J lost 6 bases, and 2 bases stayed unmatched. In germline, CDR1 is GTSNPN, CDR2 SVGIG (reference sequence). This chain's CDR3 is CAWSQDRDEKLFF. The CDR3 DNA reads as TGTGCCTGGAGTCAGGACAGGGATGAAAAACTGTTTTTT.

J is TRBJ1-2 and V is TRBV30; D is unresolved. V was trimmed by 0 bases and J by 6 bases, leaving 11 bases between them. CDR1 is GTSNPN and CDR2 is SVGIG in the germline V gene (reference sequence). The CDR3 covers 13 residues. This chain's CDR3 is CAWSVLGYNGYTF. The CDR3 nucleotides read TGTGCCTGGAGTGTACTAGGGTATAATGGCTACACCTTC. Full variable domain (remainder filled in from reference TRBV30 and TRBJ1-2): SQTIHQWPATLVQPVGSPLSLECTVEGTSNPNLYWYRQAAGRGLQLLFYSVGIGQISSEVPQNLSASRPQDRQFILSSKKLLLSDSGFYLCAWSVLGYNGYTFGSGTRLTVV.

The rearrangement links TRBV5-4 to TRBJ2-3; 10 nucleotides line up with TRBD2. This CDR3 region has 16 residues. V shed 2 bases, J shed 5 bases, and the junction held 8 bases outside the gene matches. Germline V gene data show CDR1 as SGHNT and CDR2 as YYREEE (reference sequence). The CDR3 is CASSLSLAGAGDTQYF. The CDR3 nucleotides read TGTGCCAGCAGCTTATCTCTAGCGGGAGCAGGAGATACGCAGTATTTT.

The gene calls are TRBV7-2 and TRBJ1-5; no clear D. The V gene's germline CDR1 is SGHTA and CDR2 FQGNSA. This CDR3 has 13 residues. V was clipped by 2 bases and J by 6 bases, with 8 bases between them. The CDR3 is CASSLRGGQPQHF. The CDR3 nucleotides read TGTGCCAGCAGCTTACGGGGAGGTCAGCCCCAGCATTTT.